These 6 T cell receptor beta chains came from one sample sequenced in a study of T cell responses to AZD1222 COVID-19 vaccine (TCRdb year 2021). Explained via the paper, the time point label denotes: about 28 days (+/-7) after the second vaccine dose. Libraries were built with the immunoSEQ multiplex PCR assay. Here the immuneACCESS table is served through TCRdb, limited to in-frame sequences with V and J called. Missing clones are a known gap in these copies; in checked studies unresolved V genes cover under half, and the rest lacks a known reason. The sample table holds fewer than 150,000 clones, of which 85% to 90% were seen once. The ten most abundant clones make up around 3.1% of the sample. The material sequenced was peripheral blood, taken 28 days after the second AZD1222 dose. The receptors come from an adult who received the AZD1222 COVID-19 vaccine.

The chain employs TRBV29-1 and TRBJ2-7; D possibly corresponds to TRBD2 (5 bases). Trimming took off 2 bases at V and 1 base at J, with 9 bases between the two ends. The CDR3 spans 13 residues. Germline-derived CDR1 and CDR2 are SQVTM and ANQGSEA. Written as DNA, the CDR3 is TGCAGCGTTGAAACTAGTGTGTCCTACGAGCAGTACTTC. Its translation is CSVETSVSYEQYF.

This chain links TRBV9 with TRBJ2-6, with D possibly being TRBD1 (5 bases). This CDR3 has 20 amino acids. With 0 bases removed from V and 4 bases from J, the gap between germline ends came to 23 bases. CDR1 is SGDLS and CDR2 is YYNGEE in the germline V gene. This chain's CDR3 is CASSVVVGRAVWSGANVLTF. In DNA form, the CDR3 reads TGTGCCAGCAGCGTAGTTGTTGGCAGGGCGGTTTGGAGCGGGGCCAACGTCCTGACTTTC.

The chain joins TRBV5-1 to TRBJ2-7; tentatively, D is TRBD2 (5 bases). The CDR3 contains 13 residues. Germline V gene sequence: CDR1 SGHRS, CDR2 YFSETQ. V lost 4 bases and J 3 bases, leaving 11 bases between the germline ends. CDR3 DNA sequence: TGCGCCAGCAGCGGCGGACTGAGCTACGAGCAGTACTTC. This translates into CASSGGLSYEQYF.

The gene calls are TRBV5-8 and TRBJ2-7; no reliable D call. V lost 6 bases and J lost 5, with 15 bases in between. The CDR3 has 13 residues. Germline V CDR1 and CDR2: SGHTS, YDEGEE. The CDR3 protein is CASTPRPPDEQYF. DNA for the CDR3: TGTGCCAGCACCCCGCGGCCTCCCGACGAGCAGTACTTC. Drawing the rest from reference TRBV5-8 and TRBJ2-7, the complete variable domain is EAGVTQSPTHLIKTRGQQATLRCSPISGHTSVYWYQQALGLGLQFLLWYDEGEERNRGNFPPRFSGRQFPNYSSELNVNALELEDSALYLCASTPRPPDEQYFGPGTRLTVT.

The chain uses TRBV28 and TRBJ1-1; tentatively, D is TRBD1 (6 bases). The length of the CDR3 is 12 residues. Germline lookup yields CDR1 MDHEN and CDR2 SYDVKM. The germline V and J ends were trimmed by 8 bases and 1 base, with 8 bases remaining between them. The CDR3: CASRGANTEAFF. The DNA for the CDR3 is TGTGCCAGCCGGGGGGCGAACACTGAAGCTTTCTTT. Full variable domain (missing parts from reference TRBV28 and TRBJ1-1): DVKVTQSSRYLVKRTGEKVFLECVQDMDHENMFWYRQDPGLGLRLIYFSYDVKMKEKGDIPEGYSVSREKKERFSLILESASTNQTSMYLCASRGANTEAFFGQGTRLTVV.

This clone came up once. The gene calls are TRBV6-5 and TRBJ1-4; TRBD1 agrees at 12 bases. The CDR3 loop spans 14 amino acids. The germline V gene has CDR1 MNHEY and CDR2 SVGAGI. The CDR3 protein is CVSDPGQGAEKLFF. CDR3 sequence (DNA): TGTGTCTCGGACCCGGGACAGGGGGCTGAAAAACTGTTTTTT.